This TCR beta chain comes out of a study of cytomegalovirus exposure and HLA in healthy donors. Background on the study: The approximately 680 first-cohort repertoires and the approximately 110 validation repertoires shared the same platform, a later analysis reported. The study, taken as a whole, reports: TCR clusters originating in the first cohort tended to co-occur in the approximately 120 validation repertoires, according to a later analysis. High specificity and sensitivity for cytomegalovirus status were reported for the classifier.

Worth noting for this clone: The antigen remains unidentified.

Only in-frame clones appear in the TCRdb table, and some are missing; sequencing was by immunoSEQ multiplex PCR. This sample yields 71,000 or so clones, of which about 94% are seen a single time; under 1.5% belongs to the top ten. The origin of this receptor is a man younger than 30 in good health and CMV-seropositive. Sample: PBMCs.

The CDR3 bases are TGTGCCAGCAGCTCAGGGGGGCCCTACGAGCAGTACTTC. Protein: CASSSGGPYEQYF. This chain connects TRBV5-8 to TRBJ2-7, with D possibly being TRBD1 (7 bases). Germline V gene lookup returns CDR1 SGHTS and CDR2 YDEGEE. The germline V and J ends were trimmed by 3 bases and 2 bases, with 9 bases remaining between them. The CDR3 is 13 amino acids.